These 30 T cell receptor beta chains came from one sample sequenced in a study of memory CD4+ T cells and cytomegalovirus serostatus. Single viable CD3+CD4+CD8-CD45RO+ cells were sorted as the memory CD4+ T cells. Sequencing was performed with immunoSEQ multiplex PCR; in TCRdb, only in-frame clones are kept and a portion is missing. Altogether approximately 61,000 clones are present, 82% being singletons, with the ten largest covering 0.88%. The sample taken for sequencing was memory CD4+ T cells from blood. The receptors were gathered from an adult in good health and CMV-seronegative.

CDR3 DNA sequence: TGTGCCAGCAGTCCTAATGTGAACACTGAAGCTTTCTTT. It translates to CASSPNVNTEAFF. The genes are TRBV2 and TRBJ1-1; D gene unclear. This CDR3 comprises 13 residues. Between the trimmed V and J ends, which lost 5 bases and 0 bases, there was a span of 7 bases. Germline V CDR1 and CDR2: SNHLY, FYNNEI.

The J gene is TRBJ2-2, the V gene TRBV6-5, with unresolved D. Germline V CDR1 and CDR2: MNHEY, SVGAGI. V lost 4 bases, J lost 1 base, and 13 bases lay in between. CDR3 size: 16 residues. CDR3 DNA: TGTGCCAGCAGTTCCCAAGGACGTCGGAACACCGGGGAGCTGTTTTTT. This gives the protein CASSSQGRRNTGELFF.

The chain has TRBV28 and TRBJ2-3, with D perhaps assigned TRBD1 or TRBD2 (5 bases each). This CDR3 comprises 14 residues. Trimming removed 4 bases at V and 2 bases at J, with 10 bases between. Germline V lookup: CDR1 MDHEN, CDR2 SYDVKM. The CDR3 spells CASSSRGTTDTQYF. The CDR3 nucleotides read TGTGCCAGCAGTTCTCGGGGCACCACAGATACGCAGTATTTT.

This clone was seen only a few times. The chain has TRBV30 and TRBJ1-1; D is undetermined. There are 13 residues in the CDR3. Trimming pared 0 bases from V and 5 bases from J, leaving 10 bases between. The germline V gene has CDR1 GTSNPN and CDR2 SVGIG (reference sequence). CDR3 loop: CAWSVGMETEAFF. CDR3 DNA: TGTGCCTGGAGTGTTGGTATGGAAACTGAAGCTTTCTTT.

The V and J genes are TRBV30 and TRBJ2-5; D gene uncertain. The CDR3 covers 14 residues. V dropped 8 bases and J dropped 0 bases, with 16 bases sitting between them. The germline CDR1 and CDR2 sequences are GTSNPN and SVGIG (reference sequence). In nucleotides, the CDR3 is TGTGCCGCTGGAGATTGGAAGTACCAAGAGACCCAGTACTTC. Its translation is CAAGDWKYQETQYF.

This chain connects TRBV27 to TRBJ2-5; possible D gene TRBD2, 6 bases. The V gene's germline CDR1 is MNHEY and CDR2 SMNVEV (reference sequence). The CDR3 sequence is 13 residues long. V lost 2 bases, J lost 3 bases, and 7 bases lay in between. CDR3 protein: CASSLAGKETQYF. The CDR3 nucleotides are TGTGCCAGCAGTTTAGCGGGGAAAGAGACCCAGTACTTC.

In this sample, this clone turned up a few times. Here the CDR3 reads CASTVGVSPLHF. Here the CDR3 DNA reads TGTGCCAGTACTGTCGGTGTCTCGCCCCTCCACTTT. This chain joins TRBV19 and TRBJ1-6; D call uncertain. Deletions cut 7 bases from V and 13 bases from J, with 14 bases between. The length of the CDR3 is 12 residues. The germline gives CDR1 LNHDA, CDR2 SQIVND (reference sequence).

This chain links TRBV5-6 with TRBJ2-3; TRBD2 matches 15 bases. Germline CDR1 and CDR2: SGHDT and YYEEEE. The CDR3 runs to 17 residues. With 0 bases clipped from V and 5 bases from J, the junction kept 4 bases outside the gene matches. The CDR3 here is CASSLGTSGGARDTQYF. Here the CDR3 DNA reads TGTGCCAGCAGCTTGGGGACTAGCGGGGGGGCCAGAGATACGCAGTATTTT.

This chain uses TRBV5-1 with TRBJ2-4, with TRBD2 identical over 13 bases. The V gene's germline CDR1 is SGHRS and CDR2 YFSETQ. The CDR3 runs 15 residues. V was clipped by 4 bases and J by 5 bases; unmatched bases: 3. CDR3 protein: CASSTSGGAQNIQYF. Here the CDR3 DNA reads TGCGCCAGCAGCACTAGCGGGGGGGCTCAAAACATTCAGTACTTC.

The CDR3 coding sequence is TGCAGCGTTGCAGGGAACTACAATGAGCAGTTCTTC. This gives the protein CSVAGNYNEQFF. This chain links TRBV29-1 with TRBJ2-1; TRBD1 might be the D (5 bases). V lost 4 bases, J lost 3 bases, and 7 bases lay in between. The CDR3 contains 12 residues. Germline V gene sequence: CDR1 SQVTM, CDR2 ANQGSEA.

The CDR3 loop is CASSLAGRVGQPQHF. The CDR3 DNA reads TGCGCCAGCAGCTTGGCCGGCAGGGTAGGGCAGCCCCAGCATTTT. J is TRBJ1-5 and V is TRBV5-1; TRBD1 is a possible D gene (5 bases). Trimming shortened V by 0 bases and J by 7 bases, and 14 bases separated the two germline ends. The CDR3 runs 15 residues. Germline V gene lookup returns CDR1 SGHRS and CDR2 YFSETQ.

This rearrangement joins TRBV6-1 to TRBJ1-1; 7 bases map to TRBD1. The CDR3 has 14 amino acids. The V gene end was trimmed by 3 bases and the J gene end by 5 bases; junction bases not matched to a gene: 6. Germline lookup yields CDR1 MNHNS and CDR2 SASEGT. CDR3 residues: CASSDPTGVTEAFF. The DNA for the CDR3 is TGTGCCAGCAGTGATCCAACAGGGGTTACTGAAGCTTTCTTT.

CDR3 region: CASSEADTQYF. The CDR3 DNA sequence: TGTGCCAGCAGTGAAGCAGATACGCAGTATTTT. The V call is TRBV2, the J call TRBJ2-3; D gene ambiguous. This CDR3 has 11 residues. Germline V CDR1 and CDR2: SNHLY, FYNNEI. Deletions cut 0 bases from V and 5 bases from J, with 0 bases between.

The V and J genes are TRBV6-1 and TRBJ1-5; D not resolved. V lost 3 bases, J lost 0 bases, and 6 bases lay in between. The germline V gene has CDR1 MNHNS and CDR2 SASEGT. This CDR3 comprises 14 residues. CDR3 sequence reads: CASSDWNSNQPQHF. The CDR3 nucleotides read TGTGCCAGCAGTGACTGGAATAGCAATCAGCCCCAGCATTTT.

The V and J genes are TRBV19 and TRBJ2-7, with D perhaps TRBD2 (5 bases). Looked up from germline, CDR1 is LNHDA and CDR2 is SQIVND (reference sequence). The ends were cut back, 8 bases at V and 2 bases at J, with 13 bases in the middle. The CDR3 totals 13 residues. CDR3 DNA: TGTGCCAGTCGAAAAGCGGTCACCTACGAGCAGTACTTC. Protein product: CASRKAVTYEQYF.

This chain uses TRBV11-2 with TRBJ1-2; TRBD1 aligns across 9 bases. The length of the CDR3 is 16 residues. The junction had 9 bases not matched to a gene; V was cut back by 6 bases and J by 1 base. Germline V gene lookup returns CDR1 SGHAT and CDR2 FQNNGV. Here the CDR3 reads CASRPSGTGYNYGYTF. DNA for the CDR3: TGTGCCAGCAGACCCTCTGGGACAGGGTATAACTATGGCTACACCTTC.

This sequence joins TRBV7-9 and TRBJ2-7; D possibly corresponds to TRBD1 (6 bases). This CDR3 has 14 residues. The ends were cut back, 5 bases at V and 6 bases at J, with 17 bases in the middle. Germline-derived CDR1 and CDR2 are SEHNR and FQNEAQ (reference sequence). The CDR3 spells CASSLNQGRGEQYF. The CDR3 coding sequence is TGTGCCAGCAGCCTAAACCAGGGGCGAGGCGAGCAGTACTTC.

The table lists this clone with a few counts. The chain recombines TRBV6-6 with TRBJ1-4; D might be TRBD1 (6 bases). This CDR3 is 14 amino acids long. V gave up 6 bases and J gave up 4 bases, with 12 bases separating them. The germline V gene has CDR1 MNHNY and CDR2 SVGAGI (reference sequence). CDR3 sequence reads: CASRITGSNEKLFF. The CDR3 DNA reads as TGTGCCAGCAGGATAACAGGGAGTAATGAAAAACTGTTTTTT.

The chain couples TRBV19 to TRBJ1-5; D is possibly TRBD1 (5 bases). The CDR3 runs 16 residues. The V gene lost 11 bases and the J gene lost 1 base, with 21 bases spanning the gap. Looked up from germline, CDR1 is LNHDA and CDR2 is SQIVND (reference sequence). The CDR3: CAASGPRFGSNQPQHF. The CDR3 nucleotides are TGTGCCGCCTCAGGGCCCCGGTTTGGCAGCAATCAGCCCCAGCATTTT.

The table lists this clone with a count of one. The chain is built from TRBV20-1 and TRBJ1-2; D gene unclear. Germline CDR1 DFQATT, CDR2 SNEGSKA (reference sequence). Between the trimmed V and J ends, which lost 1 base and 7 bases, there was a span of 7 bases. This CDR3 has 11 residues. The chain's CDR3 is CSARGWSGYTF. The CDR3 DNA sequence: TGCAGTGCTAGAGGGTGGTCTGGCTACACCTTC.

The chain combines TRBV6-1 with TRBJ2-3; TRBD2 matches 8 bases. Germline V gene data show CDR1 as MNHNS and CDR2 as SASEGT. The junction had 7 bases not matched to a gene; V was cut back by 8 bases and J by 0 bases. The CDR3 spans 15 residues. The CDR3 DNA is TGTGCCAGCCTCTATAGCGGGACTAGCACAGATACGCAGTATTTT. Its protein product is CASLYSGTSTDTQYF.

The V call is TRBV5-1, the J call TRBJ2-5; 13 bases are shared with TRBD2. V gave up 1 base and J gave up 4 bases; unmatched junction bases: 10. This CDR3 comprises 18 residues. Germline-derived CDR1 and CDR2 are SGHRS and YFSETQ. In DNA, the CDR3 is TGCGCCAGCAGCTTGCTACCGGGACTAGCGGGATCGTCAGAGACCCAGTACTTC. This encodes CASSLLPGLAGSSETQYF.

The CDR3 sequence: CAWISQGARAFF. In nucleotides, the CDR3 is TGTGCCTGGATTTCGCAGGGGGCGAGAGCTTTCTTT. The rearrangement uses TRBV30 and TRBJ1-1; TRBD1 aligns across 8 bases. Germline trimming cut 4 bases from V and 10 bases from J; bases unmatched to any gene: 8. The CDR3 length is 12 residues. Germline V gene data show CDR1 as GTSNPN and CDR2 as SVGIG (reference sequence).

In its sample, this clone was seen a few times. The V call is TRBV27, the J call TRBJ2-7; 9 bases line up with TRBD1. V gave up 6 bases and J gave up 3 bases; unmatched junction bases: 9. Germline loops: CDR1 MNHEY, CDR2 SMNVEV (reference sequence). This CDR3 has 15 residues. The CDR3, as DNA: TGTGCCAGCAGGGGACCGGGACAGGGAGTCTACGAGCAGTACTTC. Its protein product is CASRGPGQGVYEQYF.

The J gene is TRBJ2-2, the V gene TRBV18; 8 bases fit TRBD1. Unmatched junction bases numbered 3, after V lost 6 bases and J lost 0 bases. Germline values: CDR1 KGHSH, CDR2 LQKENI. This CDR3 comprises 15 residues. CDR3 residues: CASSSGGANTGELFF. The DNA for the CDR3 is TGTGCCAGCTCTTCAGGGGGCGCGAACACCGGGGAGCTGTTTTTT.

J is TRBJ2-7 and V is TRBV6-1; 10 nucleotides match TRBD1. The CDR3 is 15 amino acids. The V and J ends lost 1 base and 0 bases, in that order; junction bases with no gene match: 0. Per the germline V gene, CDR1 is MNHNS and CDR2 is SASEGT. The CDR3 DNA is TGTGCCAGCAGTGAAGGGACAGGGGGCTCCTACGAGCAGTACTTC. Translating gives CASSEGTGGSYEQYF.

The V call is TRBV2, the J call TRBJ2-2, with 9 nucleotides matching TRBD2. Germline assignment: CDR1 SNHLY and CDR2 FYNNEI. The CDR3 covers 18 residues. V shed 5 bases, J shed 2 bases, and the junction held 12 bases outside the gene matches. The CDR3 DNA follows: TGTGCCAGCAGTTACAATAGCGGGAGACGATCAAACACCGGGGAGCTGTTTTTT. Protein product: CASSYNSGRRSNTGELFF.

J is TRBJ1-1 and V is TRBV6-1; unclear D gene. CDR1 MNHNS and CDR2 SASEGT come from the germline V gene. CDR3 length: 15 amino acids. V lost 6 bases, J lost 4 bases, and 18 bases lay in between. CDR3 protein: CASRPGGNRGTEAFF. In nucleotides, the CDR3 is TGTGCCAGCAGACCGGGCGGCAACCGGGGCACTGAAGCTTTCTTT.

The chain carries TRBV6-1 and TRBJ1-2, with TRBD1 matching over 7 bases. V shed 6 bases and J 8 bases; nucleotides not matched to a gene: 12. Germline CDR1 MNHNS, CDR2 SASEGT. This CDR3 is built from 14 residues. CDR3 in amino acids: CASSVDRAVGGYTF. CDR3 DNA sequence: TGTGCCAGCAGCGTAGACAGGGCGGTCGGAGGCTACACCTTC.

This clone was picked up one time. The chain has TRBV5-6 and TRBJ2-7, with 9 bases aligning to TRBD1. The CDR3 is 15 amino acids. The germline V gene has CDR1 SGHDT and CDR2 YYEEEE. With V trimmed by 4 bases and J by 5 bases, 10 bases remained unmatched. CDR3 residues: CASSLGGQGVDEQYF. DNA of the CDR3: TGTGCCAGCAGCCTGGGGGGACAGGGAGTCGACGAGCAGTACTTC.